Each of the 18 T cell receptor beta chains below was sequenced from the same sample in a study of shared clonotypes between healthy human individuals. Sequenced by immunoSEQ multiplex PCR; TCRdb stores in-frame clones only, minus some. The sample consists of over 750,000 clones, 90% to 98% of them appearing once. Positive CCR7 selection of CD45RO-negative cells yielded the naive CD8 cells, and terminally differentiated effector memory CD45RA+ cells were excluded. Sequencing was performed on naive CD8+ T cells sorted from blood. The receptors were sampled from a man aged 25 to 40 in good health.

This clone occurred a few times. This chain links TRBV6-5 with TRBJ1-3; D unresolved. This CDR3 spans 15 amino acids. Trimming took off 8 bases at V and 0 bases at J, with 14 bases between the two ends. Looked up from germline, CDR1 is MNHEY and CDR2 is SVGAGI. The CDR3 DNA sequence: TGTGCCAGCCGGCCGGGGATGAACTCTGGAAACACCATATATTTT. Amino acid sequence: CASRPGMNSGNTIYF.

Here the CDR3 DNA reads TGTGCCAGCAGTTTGTTGGGACTAGCGGGAGATCCCACAGATACGCAGTATTTT. Protein sequence: CASSLLGLAGDPTDTQYF. The V and J genes are TRBV27 and TRBJ2-3, with 14 bases that match TRBD2. The CDR3 contains 18 residues. Trimming removed 3 bases from V and 2 bases from J; junction bases left unmatched: 7. In germline, CDR1 is MNHEY, CDR2 SMNVEV (reference sequence).

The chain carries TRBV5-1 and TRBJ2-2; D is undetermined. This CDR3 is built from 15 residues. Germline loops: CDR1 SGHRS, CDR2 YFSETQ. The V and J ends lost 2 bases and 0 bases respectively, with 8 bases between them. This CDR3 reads CASSLRDANTGELFF. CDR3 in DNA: TGCGCCAGCAGCTTAAGGGATGCGAACACCGGGGAGCTGTTTTTT.

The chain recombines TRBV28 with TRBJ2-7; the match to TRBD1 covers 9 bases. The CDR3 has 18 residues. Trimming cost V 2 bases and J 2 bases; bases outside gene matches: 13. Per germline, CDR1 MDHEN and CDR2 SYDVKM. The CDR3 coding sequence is TGTGCCAGCAGTTTACAGTGGGACAGGGTTTCGTGGACCTACGAGCAGTACTTC. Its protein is CASSLQWDRVSWTYEQYF.

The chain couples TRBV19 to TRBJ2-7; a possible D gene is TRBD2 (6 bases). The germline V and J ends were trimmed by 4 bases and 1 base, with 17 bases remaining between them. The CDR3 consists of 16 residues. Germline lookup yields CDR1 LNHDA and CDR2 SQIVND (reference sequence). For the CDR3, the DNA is TGTGCCAGTAGTACGGGCCGCGGGGTTGGGTCCTACGAGCAGTACTTC. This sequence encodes CASSTGRGVGSYEQYF.

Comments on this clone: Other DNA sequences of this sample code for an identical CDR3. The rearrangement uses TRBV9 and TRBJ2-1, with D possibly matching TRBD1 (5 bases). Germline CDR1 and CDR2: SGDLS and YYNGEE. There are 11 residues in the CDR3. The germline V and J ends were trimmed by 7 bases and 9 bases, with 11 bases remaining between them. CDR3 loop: CASGRVGEQFF. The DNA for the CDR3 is TGTGCCAGCGGCAGGGTAGGTGAGCAGTTCTTC.

CDR3 nucleotide sequence: TGCGCCAGCAGTGAGTCGATCTCCCTGTACCAAGAGACCCAGTACTTC. It encodes CASSESISLYQETQYF. V is TRBV10-2 and J is TRBJ2-5; unclear D gene. The CDR3 runs 16 residues. Germline loops: CDR1 WSHSY, CDR2 SAAADI. The ends were cut back, 0 bases at V and 0 bases at J, with 11 bases in the middle.

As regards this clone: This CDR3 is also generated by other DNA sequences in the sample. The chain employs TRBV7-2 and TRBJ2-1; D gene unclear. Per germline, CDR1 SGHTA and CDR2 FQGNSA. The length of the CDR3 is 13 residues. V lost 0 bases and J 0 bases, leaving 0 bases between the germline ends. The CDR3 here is CASSLASYNEQFF. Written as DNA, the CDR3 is TGTGCCAGCAGCTTAGCCTCCTACAATGAGCAGTTCTTC. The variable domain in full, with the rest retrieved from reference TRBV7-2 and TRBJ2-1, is GAGVSQSPSNKVTEKGKDVELRCDPISGHTALYWYRQSLGQGLEFLIYFQGNSAPDKSGLPSDRFSAERTGGSVSTLTIQRTQQEDSAVYLCASSLASYNEQFFGPGTRLTVL.

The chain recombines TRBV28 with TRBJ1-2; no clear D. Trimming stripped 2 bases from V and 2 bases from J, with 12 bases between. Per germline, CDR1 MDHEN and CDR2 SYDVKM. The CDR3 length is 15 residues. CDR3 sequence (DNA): TGTGCCAGCAGTTTACTCTTGGGGATCAACTATGGCTACACCTTC. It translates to CASSLLLGINYGYTF.

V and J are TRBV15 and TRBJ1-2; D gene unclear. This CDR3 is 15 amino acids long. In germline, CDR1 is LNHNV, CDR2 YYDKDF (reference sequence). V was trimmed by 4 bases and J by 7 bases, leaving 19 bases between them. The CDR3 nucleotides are TGTGCCACCAGCACTGATCCAGGATCCTACGCTGGCTACACCTTC. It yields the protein CATSTDPGSYAGYTF. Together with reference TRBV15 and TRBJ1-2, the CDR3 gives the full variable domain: DAMVIQNPRYQVTQFGKPVTLSCSQTLNHNVMYWYQQKSSQAPKLLFHYYDKDFNNEADTPDNFQSRRPNTSFCFLDIRSPGLGDTAMYLCATSTDPGSYAGYTFGSGTRLTVV.

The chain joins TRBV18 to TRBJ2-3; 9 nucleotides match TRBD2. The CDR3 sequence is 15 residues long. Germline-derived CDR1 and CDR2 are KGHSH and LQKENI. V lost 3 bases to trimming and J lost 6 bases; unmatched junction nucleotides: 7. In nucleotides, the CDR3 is TGTGCCAGCTCACCGATCACTAGCGGGTGGGATACGCAGTATTTT. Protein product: CASSPITSGWDTQYF.

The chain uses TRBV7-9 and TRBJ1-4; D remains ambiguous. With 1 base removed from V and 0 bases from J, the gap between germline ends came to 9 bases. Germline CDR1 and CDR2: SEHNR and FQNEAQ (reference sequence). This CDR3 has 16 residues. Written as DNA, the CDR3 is TGTGCCAGCAGCTTAGTGAAGGTGGCAACTAATGAAAAACTGTTTTTT. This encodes CASSLVKVATNEKLFF.

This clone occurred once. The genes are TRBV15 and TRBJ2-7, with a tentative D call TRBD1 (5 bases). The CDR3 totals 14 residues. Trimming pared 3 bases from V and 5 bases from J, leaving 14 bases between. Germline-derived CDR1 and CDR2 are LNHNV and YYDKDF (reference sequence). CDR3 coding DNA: TGTGCCACCAGCAGGTCGGAACAGGCCCACGAGCAGTACTTC. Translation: CATSRSEQAHEQYF. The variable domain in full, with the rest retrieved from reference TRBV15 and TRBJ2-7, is DAMVIQNPRYQVTQFGKPVTLSCSQTLNHNVMYWYQQKSSQAPKLLFHYYDKDFNNEADTPDNFQSRRPNTSFCFLDIRSPGLGDTAMYLCATSRSEQAHEQYFGPGTRLTVT.

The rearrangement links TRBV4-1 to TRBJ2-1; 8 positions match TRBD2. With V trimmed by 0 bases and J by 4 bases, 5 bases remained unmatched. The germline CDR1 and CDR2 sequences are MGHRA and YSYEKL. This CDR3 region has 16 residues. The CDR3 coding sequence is TGCGCCAGCAGCCAAGAGGCACTAGCGGTTTACAATGAGCAGTTCTTC. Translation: CASSQEALAVYNEQFF.

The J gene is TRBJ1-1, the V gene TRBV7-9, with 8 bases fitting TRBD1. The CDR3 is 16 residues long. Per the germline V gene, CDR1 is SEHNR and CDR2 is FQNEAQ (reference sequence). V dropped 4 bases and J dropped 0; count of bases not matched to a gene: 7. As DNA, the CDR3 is TGTGCCAGCAGCTCAACGGACAGGGCCATGAACACTGAAGCTTTCTTT. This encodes CASSSTDRAMNTEAFF.

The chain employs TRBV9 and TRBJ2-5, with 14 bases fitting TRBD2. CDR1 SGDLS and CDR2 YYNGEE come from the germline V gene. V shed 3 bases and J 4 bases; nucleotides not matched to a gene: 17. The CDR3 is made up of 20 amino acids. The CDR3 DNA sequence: TGTGCCAGCAGCGACCCTCGAGTCGGGACTAGCGGGAGACTGGCAGAGACCCAGTACTTC. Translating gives CASSDPRVGTSGRLAETQYF.

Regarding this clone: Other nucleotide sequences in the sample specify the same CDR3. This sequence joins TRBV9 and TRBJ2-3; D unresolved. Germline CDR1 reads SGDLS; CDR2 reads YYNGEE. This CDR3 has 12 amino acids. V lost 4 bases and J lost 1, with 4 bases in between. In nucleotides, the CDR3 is TGTGCCAGCAGCCCGGGCACAGATACGCAGTATTTT. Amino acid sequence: CASSPGTDTQYF.

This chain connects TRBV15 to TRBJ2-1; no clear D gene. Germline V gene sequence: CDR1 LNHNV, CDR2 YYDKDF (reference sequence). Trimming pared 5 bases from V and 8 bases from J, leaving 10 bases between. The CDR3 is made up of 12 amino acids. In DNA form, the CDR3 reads TGTGCCACCAGCCGTCGAAGGGATGAGCAGTTCTTC. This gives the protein CATSRRRDEQFF.